This is a list of T cell receptor beta chains from one sample in a study of blood T cell repertoires in COVID-19. Assay used: immunoSEQ multiplex PCR; TCRdb lists only in-frame clones, some missing. Here the sample spans 190,000 or so clones, 85% being singletons. Sequencing was carried out using PBMCs or T cells enriched from blood (not recorded which). Every receptor here comes from a man aged 35 to 55 who had recovered from COVID-19. Each CDR3 is given with its conserved first and last residue. A D gene is named only where the DNA matches it firmly. A row's size may be missing; if present it is once, few, many or a size class.

TRBD2	NA	TRBV7-6	TRBJ2-7	TGTGCCAGCAGCTTAAGACTAGCGGGAATCTACGAGCAGTACTTC	CASSLRLAGIYEQYF
TRBD1	NA	TRBV2	TRBJ2-1	TGTGCCAGCAGGATACGACAGGGGGGCTCCTACAATGAGCAGTTCTTC	CASRIRQGGSYNEQFF
NA	few	TRBV27	TRBJ1-6	TGTGCCAGCAGTGAAACACCGCACGTCTATAATTCACCCCTCCACTTT	CASSETPHVYNSPLHF
NA	NA	TRBV28	TRBJ1-6	TGTGCCAGCAGGCGCGGGGGTTATGCACCCCTCCACTTT	CASRRGGYAPLHF
NA	NA	TRBV18	TRBJ2-3	TGTGCCAGCTCGAGAAGGGGGGGCGCGGGCACAGATACGCAGTATTTT	CASSRRGGAGTDTQYF
NA	NA	TRBV7-9	TRBJ1-1	TGTGCCAGCAGCTGGGAGGGGAACACTGAAGCTTTCTTT	CASSWEGNTEAFF
NA	NA	TRBV11-3	TRBJ2-4	TGTGCCAGCAGCTTGGGGGGGCGCGGGAAAAACATTCAGTACTTC	CASSLGGRGKNIQYF
NA	NA	TRBV10-3	TRBJ2-7	TGTGCCATCAGTGAGCCAGTGCCCTACGAGCAGTACTTC	CAISEPVPYEQYF
NA	NA	TRBV5-4	TRBJ1-2	TGTGCCAGCAGCTTAAGCCCCACCGGGGGCTATGGCTACACCTTC	CASSLSPTGGYGYTF
NA	NA	TRBV27	TRBJ1-5	TGTGCCAGCAGTCCTTATACGCGGGCAGGGGGCAATCAGCCCCAGCATTTT	CASSPYTRAGGNQPQHF
NA	once	TRBV2	TRBJ1-5	TGTGCCAGCACCGAAAGGGGGAGCAGGCCCCAGCATTTT	CASTERGSRPQHF
NA	NA	TRBV5-6	TRBJ2-1	TGTGCCAGCAGCTTGAGTGCGACATTCCAGTTCTTC	CASSLSATFQFF
NA	NA	TRBV4-1	TRBJ2-1	TGCGCCAGCAGCATCGACAGGAGCTCCTACAATGAGCAGTTCTTC	CASSIDRSSYNEQFF
TRBD2	few	TRBV20-1	TRBJ2-7	TGCAGTGCTAGTCTCCGAGGTAGCGGGGAGCAGTACTTC	CSASLRGSGEQYF
NA	NA	TRBV5-4	TRBJ1-1	TGTGCCAGCAGCTTGGGGCACGACACTGAAGCTTTCTTT	CASSLGHDTEAFF
NA	NA	TRBV10-3	TRBJ2-1	TGTGCCATCAGTGATGTGGGAGGTAACTACAATGAGCAGTTCTTC	CAISDVGGNYNEQFF
NA	NA	TRBV6-6	TRBJ2-7	TGTGCCAGCAGTTACTATTCAGGCGCGTTCTACGAGCAGTACTTC	CASSYYSGAFYEQYF
TRBD1	once	TRBV5-1	TRBJ1-6	TGCGCCAGCAGCTTGGGGGACAGCAATTCACCCCTCCACTTT	CASSLGDSNSPLHF
TRBD2	NA	TRBV29-1	TRBJ2-1	TGCAGCGTTGACTACGGGAGGGCCCTCAATGAGCAGTTCTTC	CSVDYGRALNEQFF
NA	NA	TRBV10-3	TRBJ1-2	TGTGCCATCAGTGAGTCGACAGATTTCTATGGCTACACCTTC	CAISESTDFYGYTF
NA	NA	TRBV19	TRBJ1-1	TGTGCCAGTACCGAGGGGAACACTGAAGCTTTCTTT	CASTEGNTEAFF
TRBD1	NA	TRBV28	TRBJ1-5	TGTGCCAGCAGGGGGGACAGGGAGGTTCAGCCCCAGCATTTT	CASRGDREVQPQHF
NA	NA	TRBV28	TRBJ1-1	TGTGCCAGCAGTGCTGCCCCGCGGGGGCATGAAGCTTTCTTT	CASSAAPRGHEAFF
NA	NA	TRBV7-3	TRBJ2-5	TGTGCCAGCAGCCCCCACATAGGAGAGGCGGAGACCCAGTACTTC	CASSPHIGEAETQYF
NA	NA	TRBV14	TRBJ2-2	TGTGCCAGCAGCCAAGAAACGAGCACCGGGGAGCTGTTTTTT	CASSQETSTGELFF
NA	NA	TRBV2	TRBJ1-4	TGTGCCAGCAGTGGTTGGGGGGAACTGTTTTTT	CASSGWGELFF
TRBD1	NA	TRBV7-8	TRBJ2-5	TGTGCCAGCAGCGACCGGACAGGCGAGACCCAGTACTTC	CASSDRTGETQYF
NA	NA	TRBV3-1/TRBV3-2	TRBJ1-5	TGTGCCAGCAGCCAAGATTATCGGCAGCCCCAGCATTTT	CASSQDYRQPQHF
NA	medium-sized	TRBV4-2	TRBJ2-2	TGTGCCAGCAGCCAAGAAGCGGGGAACACCGGGGAGCTGTTTTTT	CASSQEAGNTGELFF
NA	NA	TRBV7-9	TRBJ1-1	TGTGCCAGCAGCCCCGGGGGGGAGAACACTGAAGCTTTCTTT	CASSPGGENTEAFF
TRBD1	NA	TRBV3-1/TRBV3-2	TRBJ2-7	TGTGCCAGCAGCCTCGGACAGGGACTTTCCTACGAGCAGTACTTC	CASSLGQGLSYEQYF
NA	NA	TRBV13	TRBJ2-7	TGTGCCAGCAGCGCGGGACAGACTCTTCGTGAGCAGTACTTC	CASSAGQTLREQYF
NA	NA	TRBV19	TRBJ1-5	TGTGCCAGTAGTATGACAGATTATAGCAATCAGCCCCAGCATTTT	CASSMTDYSNQPQHF
NA	NA	TRBV6-5	TRBJ1-2	TGTGCCAGCAGTTACCTAGGCGGCGGAGTCTATGGCTACACCTTC	CASSYLGGGVYGYTF
NA	NA	TRBV28	TRBJ1-1	TGTGCCAGCAGTCCAGCCTCCGGACAGCGCACTGAAGCTTTCTTT	CASSPASGQRTEAFF
TRBD2	NA	TRBV5-1	TRBJ2-1	TGCGCCAGCAGCCCTTTCGGACTAGCGGGCCTCAATGAGCAGTTCTTC	CASSPFGLAGLNEQFF
NA	few	TRBV27	TRBJ1-5	TGTGCCAGGGAGGGAGGGGCCCATCAGCCCCAGCATTTT	CAREGGAHQPQHF
NA	NA	TRBV11-3	TRBJ2-7	TGTGCCAGCAGCCCCCGGGGGTCCTCCTACGAGCAGTACTTC	CASSPRGSSYEQYF
TRBD1	NA	TRBV28	TRBJ2-7	TGTGCCAGCAGTTTCGAGGGGGCGCAAAACGAGCAGTACTTC	CASSFEGAQNEQYF
NA	NA	TRBV7-2	TRBJ2-7	TGTGCCAGCAGCTTAGTACTAGCTGCCTACGAGCAGTACTTC	CASSLVLAAYEQYF